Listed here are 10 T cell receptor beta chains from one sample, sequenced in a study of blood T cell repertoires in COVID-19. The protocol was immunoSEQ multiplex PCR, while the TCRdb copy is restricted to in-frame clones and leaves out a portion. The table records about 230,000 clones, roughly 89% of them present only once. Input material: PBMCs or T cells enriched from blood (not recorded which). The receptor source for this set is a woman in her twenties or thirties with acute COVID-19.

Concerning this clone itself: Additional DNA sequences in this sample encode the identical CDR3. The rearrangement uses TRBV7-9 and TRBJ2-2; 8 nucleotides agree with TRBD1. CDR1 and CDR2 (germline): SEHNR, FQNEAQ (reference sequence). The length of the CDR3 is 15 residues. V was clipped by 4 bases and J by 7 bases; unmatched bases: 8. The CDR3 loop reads CASSSDRGFGGELFF. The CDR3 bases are TGTGCCAGCAGCTCCGACAGGGGTTTTGGCGGGGAGCTGTTTTTT.

This chain's CDR3 is CASSNRVEHRELFF. CDR3 bases: TGTGCCAGCAGCAACAGGGTGGAGCACAGGGAGCTGTTTTTT. The chain joins TRBV11-1 to TRBJ2-2, with D tentatively TRBD1 (6 bases). This CDR3 is 14 amino acids long. The V gene's germline CDR1 is SGHAT and CDR2 FQDESV (reference sequence). Between the trimmed V and J ends, which lost 5 bases and 9 bases, there was a span of 16 bases.

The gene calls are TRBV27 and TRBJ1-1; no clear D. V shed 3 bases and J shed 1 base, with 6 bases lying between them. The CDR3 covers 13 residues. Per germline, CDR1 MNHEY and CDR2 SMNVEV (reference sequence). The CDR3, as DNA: TGTGCCAGCAGTTTCGCGGGGAACACTGAAGCTTTCTTT. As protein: CASSFAGNTEAFF.

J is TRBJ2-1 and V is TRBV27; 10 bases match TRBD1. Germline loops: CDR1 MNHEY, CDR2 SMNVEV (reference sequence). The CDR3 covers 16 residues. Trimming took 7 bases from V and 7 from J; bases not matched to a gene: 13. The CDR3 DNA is TGTGCCAGCACCCACCCGGGACAGGGGACGGTGAATGAGCAGTTCTTC. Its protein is CASTHPGQGTVNEQFF.

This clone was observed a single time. DNA for the CDR3: TGTGCCAGCAGCTTAGCTTTAGCTAACTATGGCTACACCTTC. Amino acids: CASSLALANYGYTF. J is TRBJ1-2 and V is TRBV11-2, with no clear D. Germline-derived CDR1 and CDR2 are SGHAT and FQNNGV. The CDR3 covers 14 residues. V lost 1 base and J lost 0, with 6 bases in between.

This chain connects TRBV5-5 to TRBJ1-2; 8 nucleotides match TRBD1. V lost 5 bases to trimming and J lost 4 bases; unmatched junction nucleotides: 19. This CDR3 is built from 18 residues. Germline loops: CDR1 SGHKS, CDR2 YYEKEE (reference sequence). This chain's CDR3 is CASSQEFYLRTGSYGYTF. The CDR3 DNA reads TGTGCCAGCAGTCAAGAATTTTATCTCAGGACAGGGAGCTATGGCTACACCTTC.

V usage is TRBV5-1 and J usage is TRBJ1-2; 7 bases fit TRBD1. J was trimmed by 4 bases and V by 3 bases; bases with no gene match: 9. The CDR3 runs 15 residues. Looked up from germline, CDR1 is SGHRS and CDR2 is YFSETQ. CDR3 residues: CASSSAGQISYGYTF. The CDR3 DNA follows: TGCGCCAGCAGCTCGGCGGGACAGATATCCTATGGCTACACCTTC.

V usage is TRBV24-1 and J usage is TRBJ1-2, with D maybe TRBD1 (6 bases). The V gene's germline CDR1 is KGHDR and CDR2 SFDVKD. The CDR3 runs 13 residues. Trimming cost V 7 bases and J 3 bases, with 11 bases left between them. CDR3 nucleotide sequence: TGTGCCACCAGGGTATACAGGGACTATGGCTACACCTTC. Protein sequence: CATRVYRDYGYTF.

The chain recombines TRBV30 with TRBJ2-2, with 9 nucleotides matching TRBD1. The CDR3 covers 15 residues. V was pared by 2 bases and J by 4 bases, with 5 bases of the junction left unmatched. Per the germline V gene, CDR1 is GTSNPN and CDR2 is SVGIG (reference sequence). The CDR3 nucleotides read TGTGCCTGGAGTAGGGGACAGGGAAGCACCGGGGAGCTGTTTTTT. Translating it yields CAWSRGQGSTGELFF.

The CDR3 sequence: CAISERGGSYNEQFF. The CDR3 DNA reads as TGTGCCATCAGTGAGAGGGGCGGCTCCTACAATGAGCAGTTCTTC. The chain employs TRBV10-3 and TRBJ2-1, with D maybe TRBD1 (5 bases). The CDR3 has 15 amino acids. The V end was cut by 2 bases, the J end by 0 bases, with 8 bases between. From germline, CDR1 is ENHRY and CDR2 SYGVKD.